This is a list of T cell receptor beta chains from one sample in a study of T cell responses to AZD1222 COVID-19 vaccine. Some clones are missing from TCRdb's copy, which holds only in-frame ones; the method was immunoSEQ multiplex PCR. The sample includes around 210,000 clones, roughly 94% of them seen just once. This specimen consisted of peripheral blood, obtained 28 days after the second dose of the MenACWY control vaccine. These receptors were taken from an adult who received the MenACWY meningococcal vaccine as a control. The CDR3 runs from the conserved cysteine through the conserved F or W. D genes are given only for firm matches.

CDR3: CASTDGSHSTDTQYF; J: TRBJ2-3; D: .; V: TRBV6-5
CDR3: CASSGLADNTGELFF; J: TRBJ2-2; D: TRBD2; V: TRBV27
CDR3: CASSYGQGGQPQHF; J: TRBJ1-5; D: TRBD1; V: TRBV5-6
CDR3: CASSTTGANGYTF; J: TRBJ1-2; D: TRBD1; V: TRBV7-2
CDR3: CASSPWGTMGNEQFF; J: TRBJ2-1; D: .; V: TRBV13
CDR3: CASSQEEPGQGGNEQFF; J: TRBJ2-1; D: TRBD1; V: TRBV7-8
CDR3: CASSRPERTAYEQYF; J: TRBJ2-7; D: .; V: TRBV7-3
CDR3: CASSLPAGPSYEQYF; J: TRBJ2-7; D: .; V: TRBV28
CDR3: CASRGTGMNTEAFF; J: TRBJ1-1; D: TRBD1; V: TRBV19
CDR3: CASSWGAMTGDYGYTF; J: TRBJ1-2; D: TRBD1; V: TRBV5-8